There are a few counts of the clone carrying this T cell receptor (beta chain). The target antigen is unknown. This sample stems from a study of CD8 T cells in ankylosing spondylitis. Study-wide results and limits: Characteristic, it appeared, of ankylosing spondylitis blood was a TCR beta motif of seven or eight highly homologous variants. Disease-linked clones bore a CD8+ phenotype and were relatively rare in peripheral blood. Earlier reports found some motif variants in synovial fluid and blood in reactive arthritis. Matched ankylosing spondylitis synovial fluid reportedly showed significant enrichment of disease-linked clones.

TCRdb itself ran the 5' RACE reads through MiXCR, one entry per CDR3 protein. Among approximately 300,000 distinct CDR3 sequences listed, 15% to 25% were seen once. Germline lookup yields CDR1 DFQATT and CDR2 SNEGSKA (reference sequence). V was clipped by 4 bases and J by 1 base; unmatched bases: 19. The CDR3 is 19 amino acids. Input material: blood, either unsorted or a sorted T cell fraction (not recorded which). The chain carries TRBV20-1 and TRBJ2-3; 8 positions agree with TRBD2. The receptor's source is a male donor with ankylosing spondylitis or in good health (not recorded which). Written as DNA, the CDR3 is TGCAGTGCTAAAGGGAGCGGGAGTAGTGGGGTCGGGGGCACAGATACGCAGTATTTT. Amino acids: CSAKGSGSSGVGGTDTQYF.